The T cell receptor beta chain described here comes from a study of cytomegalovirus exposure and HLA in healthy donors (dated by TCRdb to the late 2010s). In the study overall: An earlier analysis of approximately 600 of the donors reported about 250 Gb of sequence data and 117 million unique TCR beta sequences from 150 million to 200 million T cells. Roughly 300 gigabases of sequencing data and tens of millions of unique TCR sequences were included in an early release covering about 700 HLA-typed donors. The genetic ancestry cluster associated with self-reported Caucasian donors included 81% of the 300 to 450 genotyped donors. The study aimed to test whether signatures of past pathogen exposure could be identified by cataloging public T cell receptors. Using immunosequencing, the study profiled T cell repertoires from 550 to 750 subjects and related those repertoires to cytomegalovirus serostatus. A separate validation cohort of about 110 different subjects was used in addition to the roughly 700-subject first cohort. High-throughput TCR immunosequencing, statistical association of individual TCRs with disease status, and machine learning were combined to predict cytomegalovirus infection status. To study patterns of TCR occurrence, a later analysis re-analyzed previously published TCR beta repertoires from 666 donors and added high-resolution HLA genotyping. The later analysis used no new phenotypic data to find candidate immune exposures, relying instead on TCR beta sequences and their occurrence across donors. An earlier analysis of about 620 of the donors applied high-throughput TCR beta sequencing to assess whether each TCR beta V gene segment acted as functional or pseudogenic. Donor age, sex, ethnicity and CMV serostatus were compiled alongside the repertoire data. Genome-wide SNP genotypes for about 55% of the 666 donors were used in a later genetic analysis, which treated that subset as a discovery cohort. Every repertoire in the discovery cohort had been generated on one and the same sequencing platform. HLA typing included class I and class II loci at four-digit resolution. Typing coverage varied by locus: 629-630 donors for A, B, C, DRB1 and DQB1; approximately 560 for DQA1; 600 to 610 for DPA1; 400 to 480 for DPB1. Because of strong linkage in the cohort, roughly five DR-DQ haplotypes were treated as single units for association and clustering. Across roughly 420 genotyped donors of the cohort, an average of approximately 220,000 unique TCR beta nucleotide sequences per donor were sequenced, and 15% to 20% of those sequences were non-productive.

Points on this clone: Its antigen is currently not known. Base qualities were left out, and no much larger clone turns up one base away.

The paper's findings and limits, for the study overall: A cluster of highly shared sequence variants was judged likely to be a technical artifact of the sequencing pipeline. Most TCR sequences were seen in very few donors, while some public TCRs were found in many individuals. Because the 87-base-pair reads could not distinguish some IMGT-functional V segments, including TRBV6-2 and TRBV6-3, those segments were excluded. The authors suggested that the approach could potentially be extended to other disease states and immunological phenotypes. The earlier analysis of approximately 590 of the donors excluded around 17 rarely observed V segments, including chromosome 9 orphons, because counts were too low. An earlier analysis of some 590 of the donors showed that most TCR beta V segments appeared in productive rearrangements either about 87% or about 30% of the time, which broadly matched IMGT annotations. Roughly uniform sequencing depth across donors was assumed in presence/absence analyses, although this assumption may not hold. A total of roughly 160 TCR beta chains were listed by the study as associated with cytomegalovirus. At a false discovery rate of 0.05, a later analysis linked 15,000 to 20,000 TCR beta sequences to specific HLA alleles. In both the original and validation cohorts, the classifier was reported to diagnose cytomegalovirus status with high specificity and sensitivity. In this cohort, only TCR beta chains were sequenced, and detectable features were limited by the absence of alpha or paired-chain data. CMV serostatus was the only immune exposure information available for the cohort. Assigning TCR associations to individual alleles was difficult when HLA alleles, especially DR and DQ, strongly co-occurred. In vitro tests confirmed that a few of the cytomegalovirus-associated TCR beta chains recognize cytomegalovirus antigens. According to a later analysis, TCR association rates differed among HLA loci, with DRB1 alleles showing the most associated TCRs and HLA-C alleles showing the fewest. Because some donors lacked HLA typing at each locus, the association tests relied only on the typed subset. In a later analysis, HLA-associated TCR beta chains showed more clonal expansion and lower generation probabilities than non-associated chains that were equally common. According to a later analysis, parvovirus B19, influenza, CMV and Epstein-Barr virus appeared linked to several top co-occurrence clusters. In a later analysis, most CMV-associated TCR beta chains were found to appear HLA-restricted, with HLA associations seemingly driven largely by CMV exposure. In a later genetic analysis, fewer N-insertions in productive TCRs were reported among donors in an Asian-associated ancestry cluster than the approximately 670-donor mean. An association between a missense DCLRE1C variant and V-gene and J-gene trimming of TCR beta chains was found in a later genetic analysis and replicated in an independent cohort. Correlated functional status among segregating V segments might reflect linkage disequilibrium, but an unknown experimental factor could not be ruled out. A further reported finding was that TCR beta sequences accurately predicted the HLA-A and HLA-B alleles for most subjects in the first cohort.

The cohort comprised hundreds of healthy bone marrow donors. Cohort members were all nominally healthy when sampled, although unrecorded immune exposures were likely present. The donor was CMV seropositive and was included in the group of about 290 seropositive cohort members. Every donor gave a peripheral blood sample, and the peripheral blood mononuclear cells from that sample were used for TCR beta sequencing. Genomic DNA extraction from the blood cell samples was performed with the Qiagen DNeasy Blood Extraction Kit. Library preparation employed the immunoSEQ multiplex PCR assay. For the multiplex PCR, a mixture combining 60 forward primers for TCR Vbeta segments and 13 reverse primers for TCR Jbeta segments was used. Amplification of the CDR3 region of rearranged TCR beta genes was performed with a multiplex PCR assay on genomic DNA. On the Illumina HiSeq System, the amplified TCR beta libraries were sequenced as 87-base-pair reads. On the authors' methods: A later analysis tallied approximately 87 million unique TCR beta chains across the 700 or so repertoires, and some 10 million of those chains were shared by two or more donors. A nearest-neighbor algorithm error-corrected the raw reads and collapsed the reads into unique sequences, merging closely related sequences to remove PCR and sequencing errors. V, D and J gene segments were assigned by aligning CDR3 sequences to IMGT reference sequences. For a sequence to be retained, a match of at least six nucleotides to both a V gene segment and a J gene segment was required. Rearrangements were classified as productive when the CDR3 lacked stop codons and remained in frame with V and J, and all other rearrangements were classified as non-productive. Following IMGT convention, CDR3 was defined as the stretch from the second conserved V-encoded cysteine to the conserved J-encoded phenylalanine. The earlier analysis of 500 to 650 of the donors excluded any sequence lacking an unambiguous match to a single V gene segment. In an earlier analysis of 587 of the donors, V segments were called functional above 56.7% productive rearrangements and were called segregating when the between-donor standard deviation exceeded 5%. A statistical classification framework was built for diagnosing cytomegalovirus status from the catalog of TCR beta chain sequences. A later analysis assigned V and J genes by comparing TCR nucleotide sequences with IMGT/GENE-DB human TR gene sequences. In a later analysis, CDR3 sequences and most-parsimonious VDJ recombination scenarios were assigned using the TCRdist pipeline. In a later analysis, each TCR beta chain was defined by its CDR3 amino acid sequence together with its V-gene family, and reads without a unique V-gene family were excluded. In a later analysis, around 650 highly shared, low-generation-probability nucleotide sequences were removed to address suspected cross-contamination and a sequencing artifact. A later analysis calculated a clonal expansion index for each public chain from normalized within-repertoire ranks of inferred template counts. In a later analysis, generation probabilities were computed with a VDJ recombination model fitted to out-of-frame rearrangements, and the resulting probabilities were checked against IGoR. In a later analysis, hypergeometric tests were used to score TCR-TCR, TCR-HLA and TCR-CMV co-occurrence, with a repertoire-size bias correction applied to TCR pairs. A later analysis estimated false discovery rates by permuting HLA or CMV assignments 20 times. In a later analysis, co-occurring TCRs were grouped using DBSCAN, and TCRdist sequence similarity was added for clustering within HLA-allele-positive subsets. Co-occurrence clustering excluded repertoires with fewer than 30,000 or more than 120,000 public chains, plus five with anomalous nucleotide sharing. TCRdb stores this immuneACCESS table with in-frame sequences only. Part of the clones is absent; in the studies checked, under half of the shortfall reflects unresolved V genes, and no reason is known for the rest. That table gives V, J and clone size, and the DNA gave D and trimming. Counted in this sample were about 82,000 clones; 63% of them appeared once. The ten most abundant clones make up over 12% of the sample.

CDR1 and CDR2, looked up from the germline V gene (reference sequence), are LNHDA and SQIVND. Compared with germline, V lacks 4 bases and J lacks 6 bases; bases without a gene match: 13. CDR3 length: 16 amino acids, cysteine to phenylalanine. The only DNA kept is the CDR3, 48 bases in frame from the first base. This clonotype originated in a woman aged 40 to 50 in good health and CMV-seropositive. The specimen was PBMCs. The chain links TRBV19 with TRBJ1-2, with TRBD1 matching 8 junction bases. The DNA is TGTGCCAGTAGTACTCCAATTGCGACAGGGGACGATGGCTACACCTTC. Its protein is CASSTPIATGDDGYTF.